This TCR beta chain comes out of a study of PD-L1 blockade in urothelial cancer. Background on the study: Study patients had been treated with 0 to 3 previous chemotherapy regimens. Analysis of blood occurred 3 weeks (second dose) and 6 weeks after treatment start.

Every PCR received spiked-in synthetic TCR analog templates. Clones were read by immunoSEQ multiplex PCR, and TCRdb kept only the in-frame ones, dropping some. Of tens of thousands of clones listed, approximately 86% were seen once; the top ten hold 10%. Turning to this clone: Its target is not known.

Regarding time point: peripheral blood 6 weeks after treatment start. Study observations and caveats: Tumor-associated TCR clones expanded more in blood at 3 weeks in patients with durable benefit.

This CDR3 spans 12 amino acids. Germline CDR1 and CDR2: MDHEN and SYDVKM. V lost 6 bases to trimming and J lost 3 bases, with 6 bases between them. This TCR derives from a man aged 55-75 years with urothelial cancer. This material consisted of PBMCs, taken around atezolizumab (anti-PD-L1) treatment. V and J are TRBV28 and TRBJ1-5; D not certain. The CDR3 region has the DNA TGTGCCAGCAGGGCAGTCAATCAGCCCCAGCATTTT. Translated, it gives CASRAVNQPQHF.